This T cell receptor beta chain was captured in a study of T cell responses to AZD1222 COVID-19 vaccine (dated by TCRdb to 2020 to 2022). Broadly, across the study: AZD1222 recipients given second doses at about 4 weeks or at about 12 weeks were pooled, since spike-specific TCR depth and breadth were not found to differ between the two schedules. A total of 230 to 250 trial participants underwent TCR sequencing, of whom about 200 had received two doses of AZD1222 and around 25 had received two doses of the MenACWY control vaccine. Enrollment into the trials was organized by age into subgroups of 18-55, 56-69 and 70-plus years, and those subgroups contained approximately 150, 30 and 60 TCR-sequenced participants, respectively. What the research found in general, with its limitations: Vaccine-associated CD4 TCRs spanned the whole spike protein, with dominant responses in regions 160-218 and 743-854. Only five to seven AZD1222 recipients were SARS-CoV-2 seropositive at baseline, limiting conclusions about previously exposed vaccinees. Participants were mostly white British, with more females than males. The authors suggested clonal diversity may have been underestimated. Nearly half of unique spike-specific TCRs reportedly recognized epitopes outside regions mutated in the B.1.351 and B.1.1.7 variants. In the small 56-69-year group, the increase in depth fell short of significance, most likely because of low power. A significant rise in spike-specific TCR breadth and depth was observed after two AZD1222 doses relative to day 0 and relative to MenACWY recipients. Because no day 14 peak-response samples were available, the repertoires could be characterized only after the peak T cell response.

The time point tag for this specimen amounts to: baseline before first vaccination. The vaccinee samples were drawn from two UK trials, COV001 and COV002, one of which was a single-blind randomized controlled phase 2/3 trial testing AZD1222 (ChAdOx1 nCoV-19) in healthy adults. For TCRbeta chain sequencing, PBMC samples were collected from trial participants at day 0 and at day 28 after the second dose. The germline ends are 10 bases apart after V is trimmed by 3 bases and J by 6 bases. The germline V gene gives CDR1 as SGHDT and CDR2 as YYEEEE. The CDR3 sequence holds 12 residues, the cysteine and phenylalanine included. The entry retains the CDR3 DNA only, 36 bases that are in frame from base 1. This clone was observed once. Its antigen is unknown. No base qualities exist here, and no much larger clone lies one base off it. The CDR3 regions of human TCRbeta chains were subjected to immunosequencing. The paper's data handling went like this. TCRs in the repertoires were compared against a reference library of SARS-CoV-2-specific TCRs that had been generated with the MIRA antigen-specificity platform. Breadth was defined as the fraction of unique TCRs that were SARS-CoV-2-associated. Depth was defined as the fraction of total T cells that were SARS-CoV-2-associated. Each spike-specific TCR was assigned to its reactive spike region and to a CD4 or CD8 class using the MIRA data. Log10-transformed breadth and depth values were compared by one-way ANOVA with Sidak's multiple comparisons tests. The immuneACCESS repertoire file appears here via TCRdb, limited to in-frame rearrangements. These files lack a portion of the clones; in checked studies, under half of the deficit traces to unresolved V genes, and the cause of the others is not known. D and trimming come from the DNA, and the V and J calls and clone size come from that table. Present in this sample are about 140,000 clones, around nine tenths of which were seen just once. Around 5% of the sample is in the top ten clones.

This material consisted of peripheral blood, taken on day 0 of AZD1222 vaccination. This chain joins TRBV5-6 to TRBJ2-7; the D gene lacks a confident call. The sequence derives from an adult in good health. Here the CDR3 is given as CASSSTGVEQYF. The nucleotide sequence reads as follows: TGTGCCAGCAGCTCCACGGGTGTCGAGCAGTACTTC. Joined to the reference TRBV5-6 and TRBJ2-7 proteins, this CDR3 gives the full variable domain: DAGVTQSPTHLIKTRGQQVTLRCSPKSGHDTVSWYQQALGQGPQFIFQYYEEEERQRGNFPDRFSGHQFPNYSSELNVNALLLGDSALYLCASSSTGVEQYFGPGTRLTVT.